Below are 11 T cell receptor beta chains sequenced from a single sample in a study of early T cells in non-severe SARS-CoV-2 infection. TCRdb redid the calling of the 5' RACE reads with MiXCR, one entry per CDR3 protein. The data show approximately 70,000 distinct CDR3 sequences, about 9.4% seen once. Sequences were derived from whole blood, sampled at baseline. These TCRs come from an adult who was a healthcare worker with PCR-confirmed SARS-CoV-2 infection or an uninfected control (not recorded which).

This clonotype was recorded at least ten times. The chain links TRBV27 to TRBJ1-1; perhaps TRBD1 as D (5 bases). CDR1 is MNHEY and CDR2 is SMNVEV in the germline V gene (reference sequence). The CDR3 length is 16 residues. Trimming stripped 1 base from V and 5 bases from J, with 17 bases between. CDR3 amino acids: CASSLYPDSKETEAFF. The CDR3 DNA sequence: TGTGCCAGCAGTTTATATCCTGACAGTAAGGAGACTGAAGCTTTCTTT.

This clonotype was observed many times. V is TRBV7-9 and J is TRBJ2-2; D perhaps matches TRBD2 (6 bases). Germline values: CDR1 SEHNR, CDR2 FQNEAQ (reference sequence). The CDR3 spans 15 residues. V gave up 8 bases and J gave up 1 base, with 14 bases separating them. CDR3 in amino acids: CASPRGTKNTGELFF. CDR3 in DNA: TGTGCCAGCCCCCGGGGGACCAAGAACACCGGGGAGCTGTTTTTT.

This chain joins TRBV6-2 or TRBV6-3 and TRBJ1-1; 7 positions agree with TRBD1. V lost 4 bases and J lost 0; bases outside the gene matches: 8. CDR1 and CDR2 from the germline V gene are MNHEY and SVGEGT. The CDR3 length is 16 residues. DNA of the CDR3: TGTGCCAGCAGTTCTCGTGCAGGACAGGTGAACACTGAAGCTTTCTTT. Protein sequence: CASSSRAGQVNTEAFF.

This clonotype was picked up a small number of times. The chain uses TRBV27 and TRBJ2-3; D unresolved. The CDR3 totals 13 residues. Germline CDR1 reads MNHEY; CDR2 reads SMNVEV (reference sequence). V was clipped by 4 bases and J by 6 bases, with 11 bases between them. The CDR3 reads CASSSTRMDTQYF. The CDR3 coding sequence is TGTGCCAGCAGTTCGACCAGAATGGATACGCAGTATTTT.

The CDR3 loop is CATSASGGARDEQFF. The CDR3 DNA reads TGTGCCACTAGCGCAAGCGGGGGGGCCAGGGATGAGCAGTTCTTC. This sequence joins TRBV24-1 and TRBJ2-1, with 10 bases matching TRBD2. After removal of 10 bases from V and 8 bases from J, the junction contained 13 bases not matched to a gene. Per the germline V gene, CDR1 is KGHDR and CDR2 is SFDVKD. This CDR3 is built from 15 residues.

The CDR3 region has the DNA TGTGCCATCAGTGAGTTAAACAGGGTCAATGAGCAGTTCTTC. As protein: CAISELNRVNEQFF. The rearrangement joins TRBV10-3 to TRBJ2-1; tentative D call: TRBD1 (6 bases). CDR1 is ENHRY, CDR2 SYGVKD, per germline. The CDR3 is 14 amino acids. The V gene lost 1 base and the J gene lost 6 bases, with 10 bases spanning the gap.

This clonotype was observed a handful of times. This sequence joins TRBV2 and TRBJ2-2, with D perhaps TRBD1 (5 bases). This CDR3 has 17 residues. Deletions cut 7 bases from V and 6 bases from J, with 24 bases between. The germline CDR1 and CDR2 sequences are SNHLY and FYNNEI. This chain's CDR3 is CASNKYHLTDAPGELFF. The CDR3 DNA follows: TGTGCCAGCAATAAGTACCATTTGACAGACGCGCCCGGGGAGCTGTTTTTT.

This clonotype was observed a few times. This chain links TRBV4-1 with TRBJ2-6; D unresolved. Trimming took 0 bases from V and 0 from J, leaving 6 bases between them. The CDR3 spans 16 residues. Germline assignment: CDR1 MGHRA and CDR2 YSYEKL. CDR3 residues: CASSQDLASGANVLTF. Here the CDR3 DNA reads TGCGCCAGCAGCCAAGATTTGGCCTCTGGGGCCAACGTCCTGACTTTC.

Only a few counts were recorded for this clonotype. The chain links TRBV7-8 to TRBJ2-1; D call uncertain. V shed 5 bases and J shed 9 bases, with 20 bases lying between them. Per germline, CDR1 SGHVS and CDR2 FQNEAQ. The CDR3 runs 15 residues. CDR3: CASSLLRTVPGEQFF. Here the CDR3 DNA reads TGTGCCAGCAGCCTACTAAGGACCGTTCCGGGTGAGCAGTTCTTC. The full variable domain, in which reference TRBV7-8 and TRBJ2-1 provide the parts outside the CDR3, is GAGVSQSPRYKVAKRGQDVALRCDPISGHVSLFWYQQALGQGPEFLTYFQNEAQLDKSGLPSDRFFAERPEGSVSTLKIQRTQQEDSAVYLCASSLLRTVPGEQFFGPGTRLTVL.

This clonotype was counted at least ten times. The chain carries TRBV2 and TRBJ2-3; tentative D call: TRBD2 (6 bases). Per the germline V gene, CDR1 is SNHLY and CDR2 is FYNNEI. This CDR3 has 13 residues. Trimming cost V 6 bases and J 11 bases, with 18 bases left between them. The CDR3 loop is CASSAGTPGLQYF. The DNA for the CDR3 is TGTGCCAGCAGCGCGGGGACTCCGGGCTTGCAGTATTTT.

This rearrangement joins TRBV7-2 to TRBJ2-5, with D tentatively TRBD2 (6 bases). The CDR3 runs to 19 residues. V lost 2 bases, J lost 5 bases, and 27 bases lay in between. The V gene's germline CDR1 is SGHTA and CDR2 FQGNSA. The CDR3 bases are TGTGCCAGCAGCTTACTGGAGTTCCCGGGACTCCCAGTTGGCGAGACCCAGTACTTC. Encoded protein: CASSLLEFPGLPVGETQYF.